The 21 T cell receptor beta chains reported below all come from one sample, sequenced in a study of T cell repertoires in cytomegalovirus infection. TCRdb passed the reads through MiXCR, listing each CDR3 protein once. The profile shows 700,000 to 900,000 distinct CDR3 sequences, 29% of them singletons. These TCRs' antigens remain unknown. The sample in question was cultured CD8+ T cells from PBMCs, obtained from culture after CMV antigen stimulation. Every receptor here comes from a human donor in good health (CMV status not recorded). Some clones in this sample may be carry-over from other donors' samples.

This chain links TRBV29-1 with TRBJ1-1, with TRBD1 as a possible D gene (5 bases). The CDR3 spans 14 residues. Germline V gene lookup returns CDR1 SQVTM and CDR2 ANQGSEA. The germline V and J ends were trimmed by 7 bases and 0 bases, with 15 bases remaining between them. Here the CDR3 reads CSAMPGGMNTEAFF. CDR3 DNA sequence: TGCAGCGCAATGCCGGGGGGAATGAACACTGAAGCTTTCTTT.

The sample holds a few counts of this clonotype. The rearrangement links TRBV20-1 to TRBJ1-4, with a possible D match to TRBD1 (6 bases). The germline V gene encodes CDR1 DFQATT and CDR2 SNEGSKA (reference sequence). The CDR3 has 13 residues. Trimming removed 4 bases from V and 7 bases from J, with 13 bases in between. CDR3 amino acids: CSANDRFREKLFF. The DNA for the CDR3 is TGCAGTGCTAATGACAGGTTTCGTGAAAAACTGTTTTTT.

This sequence joins TRBV7-9 and TRBJ1-4, with D unresolved. The ends were cut back, 1 base at V and 5 bases at J, with 11 bases in the middle. The CDR3 extends over 15 amino acids. Germline CDR1 reads SEHNR; CDR2 reads FQNEAQ (reference sequence). CDR3 bases: TGTGCCAGCAGCTTAGATTCAGGAAAGAATGAAAAACTGTTTTTT. Translation gives CASSLDSGKNEKLFF. Drawing the rest from reference TRBV7-9 and TRBJ1-4, the complete variable domain is DTGVSQNPRHKITKRGQNVTFRCDPISEHNRLYWYRQTLGQGPEFLTYFQNEAQLEKSRLLSDRFSAERPKGSFSTLEIQRTEQGDSAMYLCASSLDSGKNEKLFFGSGTQLSVL.

Many counts were recorded for this clonotype. V is TRBV7-3 and J is TRBJ2-1; D possibly matches TRBD1 or TRBD2 (7 bases each). The germline V and J ends were trimmed by 5 bases and 8 bases, with 13 bases remaining between them. Germline assignment: CDR1 SGHTA and CDR2 FQGTGA. The CDR3 contains 13 residues. CDR3 in amino acids: CASSQGGVDEQFF. The CDR3 DNA follows: TGTGCCAGCAGCCAGGGGGGGGTCGATGAGCAGTTCTTC.

The table lists this clonotype with a few counts. The chain carries TRBV19 and TRBJ1-1; TRBD1 matches at 7 bases. CDR1 LNHDA and CDR2 SQIVND come from the germline V gene (reference sequence). This CDR3 has 18 amino acids. V shed 2 bases and J 0 bases; nucleotides not matched to a gene: 12. CDR3 loop: CASSISGDSFFMNTEAFF. CDR3 nucleotide sequence: TGTGCCAGTAGTATAAGCGGGGACAGCTTTTTTATGAACACTGAAGCTTTCTTT.

The J gene is TRBJ1-2, the V gene TRBV27, with no clear D. Deletions cut 5 bases from V and 7 bases from J, with 14 bases between. Looked up from germline, CDR1 is MNHEY and CDR2 is SMNVEV (reference sequence). The CDR3 spans 13 residues. CDR3 sequence (DNA): TGTGCCAGCAGTCCTCCGGGAGCGGGTGGCTACACCTTC. This codes for CASSPPGAGGYTF.

V usage is TRBV4-2 and J usage is TRBJ1-5; D is unresolved. The CDR3 length is 16 residues. Trimming removed 4 bases at V and 3 bases at J, with 16 bases between. From germline, CDR1 is LGHNA and CDR2 YNFKEQ. This chain's CDR3 is CASSLVPHDFNQPQHF. As DNA, the CDR3 is TGTGCCAGCAGCCTAGTTCCTCACGATTTCAATCAGCCCCAGCATTTT.

The chain is built from TRBV7-9 and TRBJ1-5, with D perhaps matching TRBD1 (6 bases). The V end lost 1 base, the J end lost 11 bases, and 6 bases lay between the germline ends. CDR1 is SEHNR and CDR2 is FQNEAQ in the germline V gene (reference sequence). The length of the CDR3 is 11 residues. This CDR3 is CASSLEGAQHF. CDR3 DNA sequence: TGTGCCAGCAGCTTAGAGGGGGCCCAGCATTTT.

V gene TRBV3-1 combines with J gene TRBJ2-5, with 9 bases matching TRBD2. Germline CDR1 is LGHDT and CDR2 is YNNKEL (reference sequence). With V trimmed by 1 base and J by 5 bases, 17 bases remained unmatched. The CDR3 runs 19 residues. The CDR3 bases are TGTGCCAGCAGCCAAGGGAAACTATTGGGACTAGCATTAGAGGAGACCCAGTACTTC. This sequence encodes CASSQGKLLGLALEETQYF.

This clonotype has just a few counts. This chain joins TRBV7-9 and TRBJ2-7, with D hard to call. Germline-derived CDR1 and CDR2 are SEHNR and FQNEAQ (reference sequence). The CDR3 contains 13 residues. V was cut by 5 bases and J by 5 bases, with 13 bases left in between. The CDR3 region is CASSTRPLDEQYF. CDR3 nucleotides: TGTGCCAGCAGCACCAGACCCCTGGACGAGCAGTACTTC.

This clonotype was picked up a small number of times. V is TRBV27 and J is TRBJ1-1; TRBD1 matches 7 bases. Germline CDR1 is MNHEY and CDR2 is SMNVEV (reference sequence). J gave up 1 base and V 2 bases, and 4 bases lay outside the gene matches. The CDR3 contains 15 residues. The CDR3 region has the DNA TGTGCCAGCAGTTTAGTAGGGGGCAGGAACACTGAAGCTTTCTTT. This translates into CASSLVGGRNTEAFF.

This chain uses TRBV2 with TRBJ1-2; TRBD1 matches 7 bases. Germline lookup yields CDR1 SNHLY and CDR2 FYNNEI. The length of the CDR3 is 17 residues. Trimming removed 3 bases from V and 1 base from J; junction bases left unmatched: 11. For the CDR3, the DNA is TGTGCCAGCAGTGAGGGGGGGACAGTCGCCCTTAACTATGGCTACACCTTC. Protein product: CASSEGGTVALNYGYTF.

The chain carries TRBV27 and TRBJ1-5, with TRBD1 matching over 9 bases. After removal of 6 bases from V and 7 bases from J, the junction contained 13 bases not matched to a gene. The CDR3 loop spans 16 amino acids. CDR1 MNHEY and CDR2 SMNVEV come from the germline V gene (reference sequence). CDR3 sequence (DNA): TGTGCCAGCAGATTAAGGGGGGGACAGGGTGGACAGCCCCAGCATTTT. Translating gives CASRLRGGQGGQPQHF.

The chain uses TRBV29-1 and TRBJ2-3, with D tentatively TRBD2 (5 bases). Trimming shortened V by 3 bases and J by 8 bases, and 12 bases separated the two germline ends. This CDR3 is 12 amino acids long. The germline V gene encodes CDR1 SQVTM and CDR2 ANQGSEA. CDR3 sequence (DNA): TGCAGCGTTGAGTCCGGGATGGGTACGCAGTATTTT. It specifies CSVESGMGTQYF.

The table lists this clonotype with a few counts. The CDR3 region is CASSLVADRVSYF. CDR3 nucleotides: TGTGCCAGCAGCTTAGTGGCAGATAGGGTTTCGTATTTT. The V call is TRBV11-2, the J call TRBJ2-3; D is uncertain. Trimming removed 1 base at V and 14 bases at J, with 16 bases between. The CDR3 loop spans 13 amino acids. Germline V gene data show CDR1 as SGHAT and CDR2 as FQNNGV. The entire variable domain, with the rest obtained from reference TRBV11-2 and TRBJ2-3, is as follows: EAGVAQSPRYKIIEKRQSVAFWCNPISGHATLYWYQQILGQGPKLLIQFQNNGVVDDSQLPKDRFSAERLKGVDSTLKIQPAKLEDSAVYLCASSLVADRVSYFGPGTRLTVL.

The rearrangement joins TRBV7-9 to TRBJ2-1, with TRBD2 as a possible D gene (7 bases). The ends were cut back, 1 base at V and 1 base at J, with 20 bases in the middle. CDR1 SEHNR and CDR2 FQNEAQ come from the germline V gene (reference sequence). The CDR3 is 19 amino acids. DNA of the CDR3: TGTGCCAGCAGCTTAGAGGGTGGGGGGGCTGCCCAATCCTACAATGAGCAGTTCTTC. It encodes CASSLEGGGAAQSYNEQFF.

In this sample, this clonotype turned up many times. DNA of the CDR3: TGTGCCAGCAGCTCTCTGACAGGGGGGAACACTGAAGCTTTCTTT. It codes for CASSSLTGGNTEAFF. The rearrangement uses TRBV11-1 and TRBJ1-1; TRBD1 agrees at 9 bases. The V and J ends lost 4 bases and 1 base, in that order; junction bases with no gene match: 4. The CDR3 runs to 15 residues. CDR1 is SGHAT and CDR2 is FQDESV in the germline V gene (reference sequence).

The sample holds many counts of this clonotype. The chain links TRBV7-9 to TRBJ2-1; TRBD2 aligns across 9 bases. Germline-derived CDR1 and CDR2 are SEHNR and FQNEAQ (reference sequence). The CDR3 runs to 16 residues. Losses at the gene ends were 5 bases for V and 7 bases for J; bases not matched to a gene: 12. CDR3 sequence (DNA): TGTGCCAGCAGCCCAACTCCGGGACTAGCCTTTAATGAGCAGTTCTTC. This translates into CASSPTPGLAFNEQFF.

This clonotype was seen repeatedly, ten times or more. This sequence joins TRBV27 and TRBJ1-1; D is perhaps TRBD1 (5 bases). CDR3 length: 14 amino acids. V lost 3 bases to trimming and J lost 0 bases, with 8 bases between them. CDR1 and CDR2 (germline): MNHEY, SMNVEV (reference sequence). Written as DNA, the CDR3 is TGTGCCAGCAGTTTTGGGACGGTGAACACTGAAGCTTTCTTT. This sequence encodes CASSFGTVNTEAFF.

J is TRBJ2-5 and V is TRBV20-1; TRBD2 matches at 8 bases. Trimming removed 6 bases from V and 0 bases from J; junction bases left unmatched: 6. This CDR3 spans 14 amino acids. Germline CDR1 is DFQATT and CDR2 is SNEGSKA (reference sequence). The CDR3 sequence is CSAREGQHQETQYF. The DNA of the CDR3 is TGCAGTGCCCGGGAGGGCCAACACCAAGAGACCCAGTACTTC.

This clonotype came up once. The CDR3 here is CASSQDRLAGETQYF. Written as DNA, the CDR3 is TGTGCCAGCAGCCAAGATCGATTAGCCGGCGAGACCCAGTACTTC. This chain joins TRBV3-1 and TRBJ2-5; no definite D call. V shed 0 bases and J shed 5 bases, with 13 bases lying between them. In germline, CDR1 is LGHDT, CDR2 YNNKEL (reference sequence). This CDR3 has 15 amino acids.